The 8 T cell receptor beta chains below were found in one sample sequenced in a study of blood T cells in healthy people across ages. Combining a sample-barcoded 5' primer with a J-beta primer mix, a second PCR ran for about 6 to 12 cycles. TCRdb itself ran the 5' RACE reads through MiXCR, one entry per CDR3 protein. This table holds hundreds of thousands of distinct CDR3 sequences, under 55% found once. The sequenced sample consisted of blood. The receptor set was obtained from a man aged 60 to 69 in good health.

Concerning this clonotype itself: A much larger clone is a single base away; this may be a read error. The chain combines TRBV5-6 with TRBJ2-3, with D maybe TRBD1 (6 bases). The CDR3 loop spans 14 amino acids. CDR1 and CDR2 (germline): SGHDT, YYEEEE. Trimming cost V 4 bases and J 5 bases, with 14 bases left between them. CDR3 region: CASSPTGSVDTQYF. CDR3 nucleotides: TGTGCCAGCAGCCCGACAGGTTCGGTAGATACGCAGTATTTT.

This clonotype was seen a few times. The chain couples TRBV5-6 to TRBJ2-3; a weak D match, TRBD2 (6 bases). Trimming took off 3 bases at V and 4 bases at J, with 9 bases between the two ends. The CDR3 consists of 13 residues. Germline-derived CDR1 and CDR2 are SGHDT and YYEEEE. CDR3 DNA: TGTGCCAGCAGCTACGGGACTCCAGATACGCAGTATTTT. Residues: CASSYGTPDTQYF.

The chain joins TRBV4-1 to TRBJ2-3, with 8 bases aligning to TRBD2. This CDR3 contains 17 residues. The ends lost 1 base at V and 4 bases at J; junction bases unmatched: 10. CDR1 and CDR2 (germline): MGHRA, YSYEKL. The CDR3 reads CASSQGGSGGLADTQYF. The CDR3, as DNA: TGCGCCAGCAGCCAAGGAGGATCGGGGGGGCTGGCAGATACGCAGTATTTT.

The V call is TRBV29-1, the J call TRBJ2-3, with 8 nucleotides matching TRBD2. Germline CDR1 reads SQVTM; CDR2 reads ANQGSEA. The CDR3 spans 16 residues. The V segment lost 6 bases and the J segment 8 bases; nucleotides outside the gene matches: 19. This CDR3 is CSVPGVAGGGKGTQYF. The DNA for the CDR3 is TGCAGCGTGCCAGGGGTTGCGGGAGGAGGGAAAGGTACGCAGTATTTT.

This clonotype came up a few times. The rearrangement joins TRBV20-1 to TRBJ2-1; 8 bases map to TRBD2. CDR1 and CDR2 (germline): DFQATT, SNEGSKA (reference sequence). The CDR3 extends over 13 amino acids. The junction had 3 bases not matched to a gene; V was cut back by 5 bases and J by 3 bases. The CDR3 DNA follows: TGCAGTGCTGGACTAGCAAACTACAATGAGCAGTTCTTC. Encoded protein: CSAGLANYNEQFF.

The sample holds a few counts of this clonotype. The chain uses TRBV18 and TRBJ2-4; 8 bases map to TRBD2. The assigned J gene may be wrong: the sequence end matches TRBJ2-5 better. CDR3 size: 16 residues. CDR1 and CDR2 from the germline V gene are KGHSH and LQKENI. Here the CDR3 DNA reads TGTGCCAGCTCACCCACTAGCGGATACTCCCAAGAGACCCAGTACTTC. Encoded protein: CASSPTSGYSQETQYF.

The V gene is TRBV4-3, the J gene TRBJ2-5; 7 bases are a match to TRBD2. Looked up from germline, CDR1 is LGHNA and CDR2 is YSLEER. Trimming at V came to 1 base and at J to 4 bases, leaving 6 bases not matched to a gene. This CDR3 region has 15 residues. This chain's CDR3 is CASSQGIQRGETQYF. The CDR3 DNA reads as TGCGCCAGCAGCCAAGGGATACAGCGGGGAGAGACCCAGTACTTC.

This clonotype was recorded many times. The rearrangement joins TRBV20-1 to TRBJ2-5, with TRBD1 as a possible D gene (6 bases). V gave up 6 bases and J gave up 5 bases, with 16 bases separating them. The germline V gene encodes CDR1 DFQATT and CDR2 SNEGSKA (reference sequence). The CDR3 loop spans 13 amino acids. The CDR3 loop reads CSATLGHSETQYF. For the CDR3, the DNA is TGCAGTGCGACTCTGGGACATTCGGAGACCCAGTACTTC.